The 11 T cell receptor beta chains reported below all come from one sample, sequenced in a study of shared clonotypes between healthy human individuals. The assay was immunoSEQ multiplex PCR, and TCRdb's table has in-frame clones only and misses some. The top ten hold 0.39% of the sample, which has millions of clones, over 85% seen once. The sequencing input was naive CD4+ T cells from PBMCs. The subset denotes: CD45RA+ positively selected. The receptors here all came from a man aged 18 to 30 in good health. Some clones in this sample may be carry-over from other donors' samples.

The rearrangement joins TRBV28 to TRBJ2-7; 7 bases are shared with TRBD1. The CDR3 covers 14 residues. After removal of 4 bases from V and 6 bases from J, the junction contained 9 bases not matched to a gene. The V gene's germline CDR1 is MDHEN and CDR2 SYDVKM. CDR3 sequence (DNA): TGTGCCAGCAGTTCCTGGACAGGCCCCGTCGAGCAGTACTTC. Amino acids: CASSSWTGPVEQYF.

V usage is TRBV4-1 and J usage is TRBJ2-1; D possibly corresponds to TRBD1 (5 bases). Per the germline V gene, CDR1 is MGHRA and CDR2 is YSYEKL. CDR3 length: 17 residues. V was shortened by 0 bases and J by 0 bases, with 12 bases between the two germline ends. Here the CDR3 reads CASSQDRGYSSYNEQFF. The CDR3 DNA sequence: TGCGCCAGCAGCCAAGATAGGGGCTACTCCTCCTACAATGAGCAGTTCTTC.

The chain has TRBV15 and TRBJ1-3; a weak D match, TRBD1 (5 bases). From germline, CDR1 is LNHNV and CDR2 YYDKDF (reference sequence). This CDR3 region has 14 residues. Trimming removed 5 bases at V and 7 bases at J, with 15 bases between. The CDR3 DNA reads TGTGCCACCAGCGAACCGGGACGCTCGAACACCATATATTTT. Residues: CATSEPGRSNTIYF.

The genes are TRBV19 and TRBJ2-3; D is perhaps TRBD1 or TRBD2 (5 bases each). CDR1 LNHDA and CDR2 SQIVND come from the germline V gene (reference sequence). With 4 bases removed from V and 2 bases from J, the gap between germline ends came to 10 bases. This CDR3 is 14 amino acids long. The CDR3 protein is CASSSRDHTDTQYF. The CDR3 DNA is TGTGCCAGTAGTAGCCGGGACCACACAGATACGCAGTATTTT.

This chain joins TRBV30 and TRBJ1-2; 10 positions agree with TRBD1. Trimming removed 2 bases from V and 4 bases from J; junction bases left unmatched: 1. This CDR3 region has 13 residues. Germline values: CDR1 GTSNPN, CDR2 SVGIG (reference sequence). The CDR3 reads CAWSRTGGYGYTF. The CDR3 bases are TGTGCCTGGAGTAGGACAGGGGGCTATGGCTACACCTTC.

The chain couples TRBV6-1 to TRBJ2-1; 7 positions agree with TRBD2. CDR1 is MNHNS, CDR2 SASEGT, per germline. The CDR3 has 14 amino acids. V shed 2 bases and J 3 bases; nucleotides not matched to a gene: 1. Written as DNA, the CDR3 is TGTGCCAGCAGTGAACTAGCGGACTACAATGAGCAGTTCTTC. This gives the protein CASSELADYNEQFF.

This clone appeared a few times. This chain links TRBV28 with TRBJ1-3; TRBD1 matches at 7 bases. Germline CDR1 is MDHEN and CDR2 is SYDVKM. J lost 3 bases, V lost 5 bases, and 13 bases had no gene match. The CDR3 loop spans 17 amino acids. The CDR3 DNA sequence: TGTGCCAGCAGTACAGGGGTACGGTTGGTAGTTGGAAACACCATATATTTT. Protein sequence: CASSTGVRLVVGNTIYF.

The rearrangement uses TRBV4-2 and TRBJ1-2, with D tentatively TRBD1 (6 bases). V was shortened by 1 base and J by 6 bases, with 15 bases between the two germline ends. CDR1 and CDR2 (germline): LGHNA, YNFKEQ. The CDR3 is 15 amino acids. The CDR3 spells CASSQVGQRINGYTF. Here the CDR3 DNA reads TGTGCCAGCAGCCAAGTTGGACAGCGTATTAATGGCTACACCTTC.

This chain uses TRBV18 with TRBJ1-2; a possible D gene is TRBD1 (5 bases). Per germline, CDR1 KGHSH and CDR2 LQKENI. V dropped 1 base and J dropped 4 bases, with 16 bases sitting between them. CDR3 length: 16 amino acids. The CDR3 loop reads CASSPQAAGLLYGYTF. CDR3 in DNA: TGTGCCAGCTCACCACAGGCAGCGGGACTACTCTATGGCTACACCTTC.

J is TRBJ1-6 and V is TRBV6-1; D ambiguous. The germline V gene encodes CDR1 MNHNS and CDR2 SASEGT. CDR3 size: 14 residues. The ends were cut back, 3 bases at V and 13 bases at J, with 16 bases in the middle. This chain's CDR3 is CASSDRSLGRPLHF. DNA of the CDR3: TGTGCCAGCAGTGACCGATCCCTAGGCCGGCCCCTCCACTTT.

This chain uses TRBV7-6 with TRBJ1-5; weak D call: TRBD1 (5 bases). Germline V gene sequence: CDR1 SGHVS, CDR2 FNYEAQ. V was cut by 5 bases and J by 4 bases, with 9 bases left in between. The CDR3 loop spans 13 amino acids. CDR3 in DNA: TGTGCCAGCAGCCCGAGACAGAATCAGCCCCAGCATTTT. This translates into CASSPRQNQPQHF.